This is a list of T cell receptor beta chains from one sample in a study of a mutant IDH1 vaccine in newly diagnosed glioma. No antigen is known for these receptors. Sequencing used immunoSEQ multiplex PCR; TCRdb keeps in-frame clones, though not all of them. The sample has about 40,000 clones, roughly 92% seen once. Here the sequenced sample was PBMCs, taken from a glioma patient whose treatment included an IDH1 peptide vaccine. These receptors were taken from a man aged 50-59 years with glioma. The CDR3 runs from the conserved cysteine through the conserved F or W. A D gene is named only where the DNA matches it firmly. Only part of the rows carry a size: once, few, many, or a class if the clone is expanded.

j_gene | abundance | v_gene | d_gene | CDR3aa | CDR3nt
TRBJ1-2 | . | TRBV18 | . | CASSPPGEGYGYTF | TGTGCCAGCTCACCACCGGGGGAGGGCTATGGCTACACCTTC
TRBJ1-1 | . | TRBV19 | . | CASERGNTEAFF | TGTGCCAGTGAGAGGGGGAACACTGAAGCTTTCTTT
TRBJ1-2 | . | TRBV5-4 | . | CASSVNRVFGYTF | TGTGCCAGCAGCGTAAACAGGGTTTTTGGCTACACCTTC
TRBJ2-3 | . | TRBV6-5 | . | CASRSGTTDTQYF | TGTGCCAGCCGTTCAGGGACCACAGATACGCAGTATTTT
TRBJ2-7 | . | TRBV7-7 | . | CASSPGRGLLDGTRAGYF | TGTGCTAGCAGCCCGGGGAGGGGGCTCTTGGACGGGACCCGAGCTGGGTACTTC
TRBJ1-4 | . | TRBV30 | TRBD1 | CAWRGQGGEKLFF | TGTGCCTGGAGGGGACAGGGTGGTGAAAAACTGTTTTTT
TRBJ1-1 | . | TRBV19 | TRBD1 | CASSGDRENTEAFF | TGTGCCAGTAGCGGGGACAGGGAGAACACTGAAGCTTTCTTT
TRBJ2-3 | . | TRBV2 | . | CASSRTTTDTQYF | TGTGCCAGCAGCCGGACTACCACAGATACGCAGTATTTT
TRBJ2-3 | . | TRBV30 | TRBD2 | CAWSRGGPSTDTQYF | TGTGCCTGGAGCCGCGGGGGACCGAGCACAGATACGCAGTATTTT
TRBJ1-4 | few | TRBV19 | TRBD1 | CASSRDRDRKKLFF | TGTGCCAGTAGTAGGGACAGGGATAGAAAAAAACTGTTTTTT
TRBJ2-7 | . | TRBV6-1 | TRBD2 | CASSAREGEQYF | TGTGCCAGCAGTGCCCGGGAGGGCGAGCAGTACTTC
TRBJ2-5 | once | TRBV30 | TRBD1 | CAWSVGGAETQYF | TGTGCCTGGAGTGTAGGGGGCGCGGAGACCCAGTACTTC
TRBJ2-5 | . | TRBV30 | . | CAWSRGRGISETQYF | TGTGCCTGGAGTAGGGGCAGGGGAATTTCGGAGACCCAGTACTTC
TRBJ2-1 | . | TRBV7-3 | . | CASSRGQPTFYNEQFF | TGTGCCAGCAGCCGCGGACAGCCAACATTCTACAATGAGCAGTTCTTC
TRBJ1-4 | . | TRBV18 | TRBD1 | CASSLQRDRGSTNEKLFF | TGTGCCAGCTCACTGCAACGGGACAGGGGTTCGACTAATGAAAAACTGTTTTTT
TRBJ2-2 | . | TRBV6-4 | TRBD1 | CASSGGGDTGELFF | TGTGCCAGCAGTGGAGGGGGCGACACCGGGGAGCTGTTTTTT
TRBJ2-7 | . | TRBV5-1 | . | CASSPDSSYEQYF | TGCGCCAGCAGCCCGGACTCGAGCTACGAGCAGTACTTC
TRBJ1-1 | . | TRBV30 | TRBD1 | CAGSRTGEAFF | TGTGCCGGCAGCAGGACAGGAGAAGCTTTCTTT
TRBJ2-1 | . | TRBV5-1 | TRBD2 | CASSLGLAGARSVNEQFF | TGCGCCAGCAGCTTGGGACTAGCGGGAGCGCGTTCGGTCAATGAGCAGTTCTTC
TRBJ2-3 | . | TRBV7-9 | . | CASSLLSTDTQYF | TGTGCCAGCAGCTTATTAAGCACAGATACGCAGTATTTT
TRBJ1-4 | . | TRBV4-3 | . | CASSQLFGPTNEKLFF | TGCGCCAGCAGCCAATTGTTCGGACCGACTAATGAAAAACTGTTTTTT
TRBJ1-3 | once | TRBV28 | TRBD1 | CASRGGTGGLGNTIYF | TGTGCCAGCAGGGGGGGGACAGGTGGCCTCGGAAACACCATATATTTT
TRBJ2-7 | . | TRBV30 | . | CAWSRSGGEQYF | TGTGCCTGGAGCCGGTCGGGCGGCGAGCAGTACTTC
TRBJ2-3 | . | TRBV27 | . | CASSSPPGRADTQYF | TGTGCCAGCAGTTCGCCCCCAGGGCGGGCAGATACGCAGTATTTT
TRBJ1-2 | few | TRBV29-1 | . | CSVVNPLIYGYTF | TGCAGCGTTGTAAATCCCCTGATCTATGGCTACACCTTC
TRBJ2-1 | . | TRBV6-5 | TRBD2 | CASKRTSGVVNEQFF | TGTGCCAGCAAACGGACTAGCGGGGTTGTCAATGAGCAGTTCTTC
TRBJ1-5 | . | TRBV5-1 | . | CASSLEGIEQNQPQHF | TGCGCCAGCAGCTTGGAGGGTATTGAACAGAATCAGCCCCAGCATTTT
TRBJ2-3 | . | TRBV27 | TRBD1 | CASSQITGGAKDTQYF | TGTGCCAGCAGTCAGATAACAGGGGGCGCAAAAGATACGCAGTATTTT
TRBJ1-1 | . | TRBV29-1 | . | CSVRSNTEAFF | TGCAGCGTCCGTTCAAACACTGAAGCTTTCTTT
TRBJ1-4 | . | TRBV2 | TRBD1 | CASSGQGTQGEKLFF | TGTGCCAGCAGCGGACAGGGGACTCAAGGTGAAAAACTGTTTTTT
TRBJ2-1 | few | TRBV7-9 | . | CASSRRSADEQFF | TGTGCCAGCAGCCGACGTTCAGCGGACGAGCAGTTCTTC
TRBJ2-7 | . | TRBV15 | . | CATSRDSGEQYF | TGTGCCACCAGCAGAGATTCCGGAGAGCAGTACTTC
TRBJ2-7 | . | TRBV6-1 | TRBD1 | CASSWDRGDEQYF | TGTGCCAGCAGTTGGGACAGGGGAGACGAGCAGTACTTC
TRBJ1-2 | once | TRBV29-1 | . | CSVENTGLYGYTF | TGCAGCGTTGAAAACACAGGGCTCTATGGCTACACCTTC
TRBJ2-5 | . | TRBV5-6 | TRBD2 | CASSLRRGEETQYF | TGTGCCAGCAGCTTGCGACGGGGGGAAGAGACCCAGTACTTC
TRBJ2-2 | once | TRBV14 | TRBD2 | CASSLQEASGPGELFF | TGTGCCAGCAGCCTTCAGGAGGCTAGCGGGCCCGGGGAGCTGTTTTTT
TRBJ1-2 | . | TRBV7-8 | . | CASSLPGNNYGYTF | TGTGCCAGCAGCTTACCAGGGAACAACTATGGCTACACCTTC
TRBJ2-7 | . | TRBV28 | TRBD2 | CASSLGASGAREQYF | TGTGCCAGCAGTCTCGGGGCTAGCGGGGCGAGGGAGCAGTACTTC
TRBJ2-7 | . | TRBV7-8 | . | CASSLGAQRGYEQYF | TGTGCCAGCAGCTTAGGGGCACAACGAGGGTATGAGCAGTACTTC
TRBJ2-5 | once | TRBV7-2 | TRBD2 | CASSWGLAGAVEETQYF | TGTGCCAGCAGCTGGGGACTAGCGGGGGCGGTGGAAGAGACCCAGTACTTC
TRBJ2-2 | . | TRBV7-9 | . | CASSLPSTGELFF | TGTGCCAGCAGCTTACCTTCCACCGGGGAGCTGTTTTTT
TRBJ2-2 | . | TRBV7-2 | . | CASTPSTGELFF | TGTGCCAGCACCCCGTCCACCGGGGAGCTGTTTTTT
TRBJ2-1 | . | TRBV13 | . | CASGNYNEQFF | TGTGCCAGCGGTAACTACAATGAGCAGTTCTTC
TRBJ2-3 | . | TRBV29-1 | . | CSVDSGGDTQYF | TGCAGCGTTGACTCGGGTGGAGATACGCAGTATTTT
TRBJ2-7 | . | TRBV9 | TRBD1 | CASSVGQGHYEQYF | TGTGCCAGCAGCGTAGGACAGGGCCACTACGAGCAGTACTTC
TRBJ2-7 | . | TRBV10-2 | . | CASSLGRKGAEQYF | TGCGCCAGCAGTCTAGGAAGGAAGGGAGCGGAGCAGTACTTC
TRBJ1-5 | . | TRBV29-1 | . | CSVEGATGQPQHF | TGCAGCGTTGAGGGGGCGACGGGTCAGCCCCAGCATTTT
TRBJ2-7 | . | TRBV6-1 | TRBD1 | CASSEVQGAGYF | TGTGCCAGCAGTGAAGTTCAGGGGGCCGGGTACTTC
TRBJ2-5 | . | TRBV5-1 | TRBD2 | CASSWTVWVGTSGEETQYF | TGCGCCAGCAGCTGGACGGTTTGGGTAGGGACTAGCGGTGAAGAGACCCAGTACTTC
TRBJ2-1 | . | TRBV29-1 | TRBD2 | CSVRAGRTYNEQFF | TGCAGCGTTCGAGCGGGAAGGACCTACAATGAGCAGTTCTTC
TRBJ2-7 | once | TRBV18 | TRBD2 | CASSGGLAGPYEQYF | TGTGCCAGCTCGGGCGGACTAGCGGGCCCGTACGAGCAGTACTTC
TRBJ2-1 | . | TRBV6-5 | . | CASSRSLYNEQFF | TGTGCCAGCAGTCGATCTCTTTACAATGAGCAGTTCTTC
TRBJ1-2 | . | TRBV11-2 | TRBD1 | CASSLPGQGRGYTF | TGTGCCAGCAGCCTCCCGGGACAGGGACGTGGCTACACCTTC